The next 29 T cell receptor beta chains were all read from a single sample in a study of regulatory T cells in long-lasting Graves disease. In building TCR beta libraries, iRepertoire HTBI primers were used together with Arm-PCR of CDR3 regions. TCRdb reanalysed the multiplex PCR reads using MiXCR and keeps one entry per CDR3 protein. Of 530,000 or so distinct CDR3 sequences in the sample, roughly 13% were seen once. Noted time point: newly diagnosed GD, antithyroid drugs for less than 3 months. Preparation of the TCR library used RNA extracted from PBMCs. These data were also reused for a study on T cells in Graves' hyperthyroidism and ophthalmopathy.

This sample comprised peripheral blood mononuclear cells (PBMCs), obtained at new diagnosis, from a patient treated with antithyroid drugs. These receptors all come from a man aged 25-45 years with Graves disease.

This clonotype was recorded at least ten times. V gene TRBV27 combines with J gene TRBJ2-3; TRBD2 matches 8 bases. This CDR3 comprises 17 residues. The germline V gene has CDR1 MNHEY and CDR2 SMNVEV (reference sequence). The J segment lost 2 bases and the V segment lost 1 base, leaving 8 bases of the junction unmatched. The DNA for the CDR3 is TGTGCCAGCAGTTTATGGGGACTAGGAACGGTCACAGATACGCAGTATTTT. It codes for CASSLWGLGTVTDTQYF.

The V call is TRBV20-1, the J call TRBJ2-6; D is unclear. The V end was cut by 4 bases, the J end by 2 bases, with 15 bases between. This CDR3 has 16 amino acids. Germline CDR1 is DFQATT and CDR2 is SNEGSKA (reference sequence). CDR3 sequence (DNA): TGCAGTGCTACGCGATGGGGATCCGCTGGGGCCAACGTCCTGACTTTC. Its translation: CSATRWGSAGANVLTF.

This clonotype was detected a few times. This chain joins TRBV6-2 or TRBV6-3 and TRBJ1-3, with 7 bases lining up with TRBD1. The CDR3 consists of 14 residues. Germline trimming cut 11 bases from V and 0 bases from J; bases unmatched to any gene: 7. Germline V gene sequence: CDR1 MNHEY, CDR2 SVGEGT. CDR3 sequence reads: CAVGQLFSGNTIYF. The CDR3 DNA reads TGTGCCGTGGGACAGCTCTTCTCTGGAAACACCATATATTTT.

At least ten counts were recorded for this clonotype. The rearrangement joins TRBV20-1 to TRBJ2-7, with 10 bases identical to TRBD2. CDR1 is DFQATT, CDR2 SNEGSKA, per germline (reference sequence). The CDR3 runs to 15 residues. After removal of 3 bases from V and 1 base from J, the junction contained 6 bases not matched to a gene. The CDR3 loop is CSASFPSGSSYEQYF. The CDR3 DNA reads as TGCAGTGCTAGTTTTCCTAGCGGGAGTTCCTACGAGCAGTACTTC.

This clonotype was found many times. The chain carries TRBV27 and TRBJ1-1; D not certain. The CDR3 spans 13 residues. The V gene lost 0 bases and the J gene lost 4 bases, with 6 bases spanning the gap. Germline lookup yields CDR1 MNHEY and CDR2 SMNVEV (reference sequence). The CDR3 reads CASSLSGSTEAFF. CDR3 coding DNA: TGTGCCAGCAGTTTATCGGGGAGCACTGAAGCTTTCTTT.

This clonotype was seen repeatedly, ten times or more. The V gene is TRBV6-2 or TRBV6-3, the J gene TRBJ2-7; TRBD1 or TRBD2 may be the D gene (5 bases each). CDR1 is MNHEY, CDR2 SVGEGT, per germline. Trimming removed 0 bases from V and 5 bases from J, with 5 bases in between. The length of the CDR3 is 12 residues. DNA of the CDR3: TGTGCCAGCAGTTACTCGGGGGACGAGCAGTACTTC. This gives the protein CASSYSGDEQYF.

As regards this clonotype: The missing conserved phenylalanine or tryptophan at the end of this CDR3 makes a read error likely. The limits of the CDR3 on the DNA are not certain, so only TCRdb's listed CDR3 is given. The chain links TRBV12-3 or TRBV12-4 to TRBJ2-6; TRBD2 is taken as the D call from the table, unchecked against the DNA. Counting both end residues, the CDR3 totals 8 amino acids. The chain's CDR3 is CASRGTSG.

This clonotype has a count of ten or more. J is TRBJ2-7 and V is TRBV7-9; 8 bases are a match to TRBD2. Germline trimming cut 0 bases from V and 3 bases from J; bases unmatched to any gene: 1. CDR3 length: 14 amino acids. Germline V lookup: CDR1 SEHNR, CDR2 FQNEAQ (reference sequence). The CDR3 sequence: CASSLAGLVYEQYF. Written as DNA, the CDR3 is TGTGCCAGCAGCTTAGCGGGACTAGTCTACGAGCAGTACTTC.

This clonotype has only a few counts. This chain connects TRBV5-4 to TRBJ2-7, with D perhaps matching TRBD2 (6 bases). The V gene lost 2 bases and the J gene lost 6 bases, with 15 bases spanning the gap. This CDR3 spans 14 amino acids. The germline V gene encodes CDR1 SGHNT and CDR2 YYREEE (reference sequence). The CDR3: CASSFPRRGAEQYF. In DNA, the CDR3 is TGTGCCAGCAGCTTCCCGAGGAGGGGCGCCGAGCAGTACTTC.

This clonotype was seen a few times. The CDR3 nucleotides are TGTGCCATGGGGACTAGCGGAGACTCCTACAATGAGCAGTTCTTC. Protein sequence: CAMGTSGDSYNEQFF. The chain couples TRBV7-9 to TRBJ2-1, with 11 bases lining up with TRBD2. Germline lookup yields CDR1 SEHNR and CDR2 FQNEAQ (reference sequence). The CDR3 covers 15 residues. The junction had 5 bases not matched to a gene; V was cut back by 10 bases and J by 0 bases.

This clonotype has a handful of counts. The CDR3 protein is CASSRRGRGDYGYTF. The CDR3 bases are TGTGCCAGCAGCCGCCGAGGGCGGGGAGACTATGGCTACACCTTC. This chain links TRBV13 with TRBJ1-2; D not resolved. CDR3 length: 15 residues. The germline V gene encodes CDR1 PRHDT and CDR2 FYEKMQ (reference sequence). V was pared by 5 bases and J by 3 bases, with 16 bases between.

A few counts support this clonotype. This is likely an artifact of a read error, given a far larger clone one base away. This chain uses TRBV6-1 with TRBJ2-1; 7 nucleotides agree with TRBD2. The trim removed 6 bases at V and 13 bases at J, leaving 12 bases unmatched. The CDR3 is 13 amino acids. Germline V gene lookup returns CDR1 MNHNS and CDR2 SASEGT. The CDR3 nucleotides are TGTGCCAGCAGACCTAGCGGAACAGAGACCCAGTTCTTC. Residues: CASRPSGTETQFF.

The J gene is TRBJ2-1, the V gene TRBV28, with 8 bases lining up with TRBD2. J gave up 4 bases and V 1 base, and 6 bases lay outside the gene matches. The CDR3 is 16 residues long. Per germline, CDR1 MDHEN and CDR2 SYDVKM. The CDR3, as DNA: TGTGCCAGCAGTTTATATAAGCGGGAGTGGTACAATGAGCAGTTCTTC. It codes for CASSLYKREWYNEQFF.

The V gene is TRBV5-1, the J gene TRBJ2-2; tentatively, D is TRBD2 (5 bases). The germline V and J ends were trimmed by 2 bases and 5 bases, with 10 bases remaining between them. Per the germline V gene, CDR1 is SGHRS and CDR2 is YFSETQ. CDR3 length equals 14 residues. CDR3 amino acids: CASSFRRQTGELFF. DNA for the CDR3: TGCGCCAGCAGCTTCCGGAGGCAGACCGGGGAGCTGTTTTTT.

This clonotype was seen repeatedly, ten times or more. V usage is TRBV7-6 and J usage is TRBJ2-7; no reliable D call. The CDR3 runs to 13 residues. Trimming shortened V by 0 bases and J by 3 bases, and 6 bases separated the two germline ends. Germline V lookup: CDR1 SGHVS, CDR2 FNYEAQ. Here the CDR3 DNA reads TGTGCCAGCAGCTTAGCGCCCGACTACGAGCAGTACTTC. Protein: CASSLAPDYEQYF. The complete variable domain, with remaining parts taken from reference TRBV7-6 and TRBJ2-7, reads GAGVSQSPRYKVTKRGQDVALRCDPISGHVSLYWYRQALGQGPEFLTYFNYEAQQDKSGLPNDRFSAERPEGSISTLTIQRTEQRDSAMYRCASSLAPDYEQYFGPGTRLTVT.

In its sample, this clonotype was seen many times. The gene calls are TRBV25-1 and TRBJ2-1; 7 bases align to TRBD2. The germline CDR1 and CDR2 sequences are MGHDK and SYGVNS. V trimming: 11 bases; J trimming: 9 bases; junction bases outside the gene matches: 7. The CDR3 length is 11 residues. CDR3 region: CASRTSIEQFF. CDR3 nucleotides: TGTGCCTCGCGGACTAGTATTGAGCAGTTCTTC.

This clonotype was found many times. This chain uses TRBV7-9 with TRBJ2-1; TRBD2 might be the D (5 bases). The CDR3 sequence is 15 residues long. Between the trimmed V and J ends, which lost 2 bases and 8 bases, there was a span of 16 bases. In germline, CDR1 is SEHNR, CDR2 FQNEAQ (reference sequence). DNA for the CDR3: TGTGCCAGCAGCTTAATTTCCCGGAGGCACGATGAGCAGTTCTTC. Translation: CASSLISRRHDEQFF.

Notes on this clonotype: A single base separates this from a much larger clone, so it may be a read error. The chain joins TRBV19 to TRBJ1-5; D perhaps matches TRBD1 (5 bases). The CDR3 has 15 residues. Per the germline V gene, CDR1 is LNHDA and CDR2 is SQIVND (reference sequence). V was pared by 6 bases and J by 11 bases, with 23 bases between. This CDR3 is CASRTQDVGGKSQHF. In DNA form, the CDR3 reads TGTGCCAGTAGGACTCAGGACGTCGGGGGTAAGTCCCAGCATTTT.

This clonotype was recorded at least ten times. The chain combines TRBV29-1 with TRBJ1-1; D call uncertain. This CDR3 has 10 amino acids. CDR1 and CDR2 from the germline V gene are SQVTM and ANQGSEA. V gave up 1 base and J gave up 5 bases, with 2 bases separating them. The CDR3 DNA follows: TGCAGCGTTGAAGTAACTGAAGCTTTCTTT. Its translation is CSVEVTEAFF.

This clonotype was observed a handful of times. The chain employs TRBV27 and TRBJ2-3, with D possibly matching TRBD1 (5 bases). CDR1 and CDR2 from the germline V gene are MNHEY and SMNVEV (reference sequence). V was clipped by 7 bases and J by 2 bases, with 7 bases between them. The length of the CDR3 is 12 residues. The CDR3 spells CASKDTTDTQYF. In DNA form, the CDR3 reads TGTGCCAGCAAGGACACCACAGATACGCAGTATTTT.

This clonotype was seen ten or more times. The chain is built from TRBV28 and TRBJ2-1; 10 positions match TRBD1. Trimming took 6 bases from V and 0 from J; bases not matched to a gene: 5. The CDR3 is 16 amino acids. Germline CDR1 MDHEN, CDR2 SYDVKM. This chain's CDR3 is CASSPGQGVSYNEQFF. The CDR3 coding sequence is TGTGCCAGCAGCCCAGGACAGGGGGTCTCCTACAATGAGCAGTTCTTC. The full variable domain, with the rest looked up from reference TRBV28 and TRBJ2-1, is DVKVTQSSRYLVKRTGEKVFLECVQDMDHENMFWYRQDPGLGLRLIYFSYDVKMKEKGDIPEGYSVSREKKERFSLILESASTNQTSMYLCASSPGQGVSYNEQFFGPGTRLTVL.

This clonotype was counted ten times or more. The rearrangement uses TRBV15 and TRBJ1-6, with 8 bases fitting TRBD1. Germline V lookup: CDR1 LNHNV, CDR2 YYDKDF (reference sequence). The J segment lost 9 bases and the V segment lost 0 bases, leaving 4 bases of the junction unmatched. CDR3 length: 15 residues. CDR3 residues: CATSRDQGAGSPLHF. The CDR3 region has the DNA TGTGCCACCAGCAGAGATCAGGGGGCGGGTTCACCCCTCCACTTT. Together with reference TRBV15 and TRBJ1-6, the CDR3 gives the full variable domain: DAMVIQNPRYQVTQFGKPVTLSCSQTLNHNVMYWYQQKSSQAPKLLFHYYDKDFNNEADTPDNFQSRRPNTSFCFLDIRSPGLGDTAMYLCATSRDQGAGSPLHFGNGTRLTVT.

This clonotype appeared many times. The chain links TRBV5-1 to TRBJ2-2; 13 positions match TRBD2. Trimming removed 0 bases from V and 6 bases from J; junction bases left unmatched: 2. Germline lookup yields CDR1 SGHRS and CDR2 YFSETQ. The CDR3 contains 16 residues. The CDR3 nucleotides are TGCGCCAGCAGCTTGGAAGGACTAGCGGGAGCCGGGGAGCTGTTTTTT. Amino acids: CASSLEGLAGAGELFF.

The J gene is TRBJ2-6, the V gene TRBV9; D ambiguous. This CDR3 comprises 13 residues. Trimming shortened V by 5 bases and J by 4 bases, and 7 bases separated the two germline ends. Germline CDR1 reads SGDLS; CDR2 reads YYNGEE. CDR3 sequence (DNA): TGTGCCAGCAGGTACGGGGGGGCCAACGTCCTGACTTTC. Translating it yields CASRYGGANVLTF. Full variable domain (remainder filled in from reference TRBV9 and TRBJ2-6): DSGVTQTPKHLITATGQRVTLRCSPRSGDLSVYWYQQSLDQGLQFLIQYYNGEERAKGNILERFSAQQFPDLHSELNLSSLELGDSALYFCASRYGGANVLTFGAGSRLTVL.

This clonotype was observed at least ten times. This rearrangement joins TRBV30 to TRBJ2-7, with D possibly matching TRBD2 (5 bases). V was clipped by 0 bases and J by 0 bases, with 9 bases between them. The CDR3 loop spans 14 amino acids. Per the germline V gene, CDR1 is GTSNPN and CDR2 is SVGIG (reference sequence). For the CDR3, the DNA is TGTGCCTGGAGTGTACCGGGGAGCTCCTACGAGCAGTACTTC. Its translation: CAWSVPGSSYEQYF.

There are many counts of this clonotype. This rearrangement joins TRBV10-2 to TRBJ1-5; D is ambiguous. Germline loops: CDR1 WSHSY, CDR2 SAAADI. The CDR3 covers 14 residues. V was shortened by 0 bases and J by 4 bases, with 7 bases between the two germline ends. The CDR3 bases are TGCGCCAGCAGTGAGTCGGAGACAAATCAGCCCCAGCATTTT. Translation gives CASSESETNQPQHF.

This clonotype was found many times. This chain joins TRBV12-5 and TRBJ2-1, with 8 bases aligning to TRBD1. Germline values: CDR1 LGHNT, CDR2 FRNRAP. CDR3 size: 14 residues. V shed 7 bases, J shed 9 bases, and the junction held 11 bases outside the gene matches. CDR3 in DNA: TGTGCTAGTGCCTTGACAGGGGAAGTTGGTGAGCAGTTCTTC. It encodes CASALTGEVGEQFF.

This clonotype has a count of ten or more. This chain uses TRBV29-1 with TRBJ1-1; D gene uncertain. Trimming took 6 bases from V and 1 from J, leaving 6 bases between them. Germline lookup yields CDR1 SQVTM and CDR2 ANQGSEA. The CDR3 extends over 11 amino acids. CDR3 in DNA: TGCAGCGTCACAGAGAACACTGAAGCTTTCTTT. Its protein is CSVTENTEAFF.

This clonotype was seen more than once but under ten times. The junction differs from germline at one of its ends, possibly a read error. The chain couples TRBV29-1 to TRBJ2-1, with 8 bases lining up with TRBD1. Germline CDR1 reads SQVTM; CDR2 reads ANQGSEA. This CDR3 region has 17 residues. CDR3 sequence reads: CSVEGRGQVGSYSEQFF. The CDR3 nucleotides are TGCAGCGTTGAAGGCAGGGGACAGGTAGGGTCCTACAGTGAGCAGTTCTTC.